These 19 T cell receptor beta chains came from one sample sequenced in a study of blood T cell repertoires in COVID-19 (dated by TCRdb to the early 2020s). The library was built by means of the immunoSEQ multiplex PCR assay. The table was pulled from immuneACCESS by TCRdb, which kept in-frame rearrangements only. Such tables lose some clones; where checked, under half of the loss comes from unresolved V genes, and the rest has no known cause. Within this sample are approximately 440,000 clones, with roughly nine tenths of them counted one time only. The ten largest clones add up to about 0.7% of the sample. Sequenced material: PBMCs or T cells enriched from blood (not recorded which). These receptors were collected from a woman aged 18-29 years who had recovered from COVID-19.

This clone was seen only once. The chain couples TRBV18 to TRBJ2-2; D is possibly TRBD2 (6 bases). Germline CDR1 and CDR2: KGHSH and LQKENI. CDR3 length: 14 amino acids. The germline V and J ends were trimmed by 3 bases and 7 bases, with 12 bases remaining between them. CDR3 DNA: TGTGCCAGCTCACCGGGAGGAACTGACGGGGAGCTGTTTTTT. Its protein product is CASSPGGTDGELFF.

This clone was counted between two and nine times. The chain carries TRBV13 and TRBJ1-1, with no clear D. Germline CDR1 is PRHDT and CDR2 is FYEKMQ (reference sequence). V was trimmed by 6 bases and J by 2 bases, leaving 4 bases between them. CDR3 size: 11 residues. The CDR3 DNA follows: TGTGCCAGCAGTGTAAACACTGAAGCTTTCTTT. Translated, it gives CASSVNTEAFF.

This clone was recorded only once. The chain joins TRBV18 to TRBJ1-1; D gene uncertain. Trimming stripped 6 bases from V and 2 bases from J, with 10 bases between. CDR1 KGHSH and CDR2 LQKENI come from the germline V gene. The CDR3 consists of 13 residues. The CDR3 region is CASSLAGNTEAFF. The CDR3 DNA reads TGTGCCAGCTCCTTGGCGGGCAACACTGAAGCTTTCTTT.

This rearrangement joins TRBV12-5 to TRBJ2-1; D may be TRBD1 (5 bases). With 2 bases removed from V and 4 bases from J, the gap between germline ends came to 9 bases. Germline V lookup: CDR1 LGHNT, CDR2 FRNRAP. The CDR3 has 14 amino acids. CDR3 protein: CASGLMTAYNEQFF. CDR3 DNA sequence: TGTGCTAGTGGTTTGATGACAGCTTACAATGAGCAGTTCTTC.

V gene TRBV5-6 combines with J gene TRBJ1-1, with 9 positions matching TRBD1. V gave up 0 bases and J gave up 2 bases; unmatched junction bases: 11. This CDR3 is built from 18 residues. Looked up from germline, CDR1 is SGHDT and CDR2 is YYEEEE. DNA for the CDR3: TGTGCCAGCAGCTTGGACCCTCGGACAGGGGAAGGAAACACTGAAGCTTTCTTT. This gives the protein CASSLDPRTGEGNTEAFF.

J is TRBJ1-4 and V is TRBV4-1; D not resolved. Trimming pared 0 bases from V and 10 bases from J, leaving 6 bases between. From germline, CDR1 is MGHRA and CDR2 YSYEKL. CDR3 length: 12 amino acids. The CDR3 DNA reads as TGCGCCAGCAGCCAAGACGTCGGAAAACTGTTTTTT. It codes for CASSQDVGKLFF.

This sequence joins TRBV10-2 and TRBJ1-6; D uncertain. Germline V CDR1 and CDR2: WSHSY, SAAADI. The CDR3 has 14 residues. V was cut by 6 bases and J by 6 bases, with 12 bases left in between. CDR3: CASRDWTGNSPLHF. The CDR3 DNA reads as TGCGCCAGCAGGGACTGGACCGGTAATTCACCCCTCCACTTT.

As to this clone: One end of the junction does not line up with germline, which may come from a read error. This chain connects TRBV11-3 to TRBJ2-3; D ambiguous. Germline-derived CDR1 and CDR2 are SGHNT and YENEEA. The CDR3 consists of 13 residues. As DNA, the CDR3 is TGTGCCAGCAGCTATGATCGTGCAGATATGCAGTATTTT. Protein sequence: CASSYDRADMQYF.

In nucleotides, the CDR3 is TGTGCCAGCAGTGAAGCGCCGGCGGATGAAGCTTTCTTT. Translating gives CASSEAPADEAFF. The V and J genes are TRBV6-1 and TRBJ1-1; D gene uncertain. The CDR3 has 13 residues. Germline CDR1 reads MNHNS; CDR2 reads SASEGT. V was shortened by 0 bases and J by 7 bases, with 9 bases between the two germline ends.

The table lists this clone with a few counts. In nucleotides, the CDR3 is TGTGCCAGCAGTTTGGAGGACGGGAACACTGAAGCTTTCTTT. Translating it yields CASSLEDGNTEAFF. The rearrangement links TRBV6-5 to TRBJ1-1; D remains unclear. CDR3 length: 14 residues. Trimming took off 4 bases at V and 1 base at J, with 10 bases between the two ends. CDR1 MNHEY and CDR2 SVGAGI come from the germline V gene.

V gene TRBV5-1 combines with J gene TRBJ2-6; 7 bases map to TRBD1. Losses at the gene ends were 4 bases for V and 1 base for J; bases not matched to a gene: 2. CDR1 is SGHRS and CDR2 is YFSETQ in the germline V gene. CDR3 length equals 15 residues. In nucleotides, the CDR3 is TGCGCCAGCAGCACAGGGGAATCTGGGGCCAACGTCCTGACTTTC. Its protein product is CASSTGESGANVLTF.

J is TRBJ2-3 and V is TRBV19, with TRBD2 matching 12 bases. With 6 bases clipped from V and 4 bases from J, the junction kept 11 bases outside the gene matches. The CDR3 sequence is 17 residues long. CDR1 is LNHDA, CDR2 SQIVND, per germline (reference sequence). The CDR3 bases are TGTGCCAGTAGGACTAGCGGGGGACTAGGAAGGTCAGATACGCAGTATTTT. This translates into CASRTSGGLGRSDTQYF.

This chain connects TRBV27 to TRBJ2-7; 9 bases are a match to TRBD2. The CDR3 runs 15 residues. Germline-derived CDR1 and CDR2 are MNHEY and SMNVEV (reference sequence). J was trimmed by 2 bases and V by 3 bases; bases with no gene match: 5. Here the CDR3 reads CASSFTPSGTYEQYF. The CDR3 DNA reads as TGTGCCAGCAGTTTCACCCCTAGCGGGACCTACGAGCAGTACTTC.

This rearrangement joins TRBV7-9 to TRBJ2-2, with TRBD1 identical over 12 bases. The CDR3 extends over 18 amino acids. Trimming took 1 base from V and 3 from J; bases not matched to a gene: 6. Germline V CDR1 and CDR2: SEHNR, FQNEAQ (reference sequence). In DNA form, the CDR3 reads TGTGCCAGCAGCTTAGGTGAAGGGACAGGGGGCGACACCGGGGAGCTGTTTTTT. As protein: CASSLGEGTGGDTGELFF. Variable domain in full (rest from reference TRBV7-9 and TRBJ2-2): DTGVSQNPRHKITKRGQNVTFRCDPISEHNRLYWYRQTLGQGPEFLTYFQNEAQLEKSRLLSDRFSAERPKGSFSTLEIQRTEQGDSAMYLCASSLGEGTGGDTGELFFGEGSRLTVL.

This chain links TRBV28 with TRBJ2-7, with TRBD1 identical over 8 bases. The CDR3 is 17 amino acids. The junction had 13 bases not matched to a gene; V was cut back by 2 bases and J by 4 bases. Germline-derived CDR1 and CDR2 are MDHEN and SYDVKM. Here the CDR3 DNA reads TGTGCCAGCAGTTTAAGTATTGGGGCAGGGGGCGCTTACGAGCAGTACTTC. Amino acids: CASSLSIGAGGAYEQYF.

The chain carries TRBV2 and TRBJ2-5; D may be TRBD1 (7 bases). V was trimmed by 9 bases and J by 5 bases, leaving 13 bases between them. Germline V gene sequence: CDR1 SNHLY, CDR2 FYNNEI. The CDR3 extends over 12 amino acids. CDR3 bases: TGTGCCAGTAACAGGGGACTGGAGACCCAGTACTTC. Its protein product is CASNRGLETQYF.

CDR3 DNA sequence: TGCGCCAGCAGGGACCCGGGGGATTATGGCTACACCTTC. Its protein product is CASRDPGDYGYTF. The rearrangement joins TRBV10-2 to TRBJ1-2; D is perhaps TRBD1 (5 bases). The length of the CDR3 is 13 residues. V was shortened by 6 bases and J by 5 bases, with 13 bases between the two germline ends. Germline V gene data show CDR1 as WSHSY and CDR2 as SAAADI.

The rearrangement links TRBV20-1 to TRBJ1-5; D not certain. Trimming took off 3 bases at V and 2 bases at J, with 14 bases between the two ends. The CDR3 has 15 amino acids. Germline CDR1 and CDR2: DFQATT and SNEGSKA (reference sequence). CDR3 DNA: TGCAGTGCTAGTCCCCCCGGAGTAGGCAATCAGCCCCAGCATTTT. This codes for CSASPPGVGNQPQHF.

V and J are TRBV14 and TRBJ2-6, with 8 bases lining up with TRBD1. This CDR3 comprises 18 residues. Germline V gene data show CDR1 as SGHDN and CDR2 as FVKESK. V dropped 1 base and J dropped 4; count of bases not matched to a gene: 9. CDR3: CASSQGWGQVEGANVLTF. CDR3 in DNA: TGTGCCAGCAGCCAAGGTTGGGGACAGGTGGAGGGGGCCAACGTCCTGACTTTC. Full variable domain (remainder filled in from reference TRBV14 and TRBJ2-6): EAGVTQFPSHSVIEKGQTVTLRCDPISGHDNLYWYRRVMGKEIKFLLHFVKESKQDESGMPNNRFLAERTGGTYSTLKVQPAELEDSGVYFCASSQGWGQVEGANVLTFGAGSRLTVL.